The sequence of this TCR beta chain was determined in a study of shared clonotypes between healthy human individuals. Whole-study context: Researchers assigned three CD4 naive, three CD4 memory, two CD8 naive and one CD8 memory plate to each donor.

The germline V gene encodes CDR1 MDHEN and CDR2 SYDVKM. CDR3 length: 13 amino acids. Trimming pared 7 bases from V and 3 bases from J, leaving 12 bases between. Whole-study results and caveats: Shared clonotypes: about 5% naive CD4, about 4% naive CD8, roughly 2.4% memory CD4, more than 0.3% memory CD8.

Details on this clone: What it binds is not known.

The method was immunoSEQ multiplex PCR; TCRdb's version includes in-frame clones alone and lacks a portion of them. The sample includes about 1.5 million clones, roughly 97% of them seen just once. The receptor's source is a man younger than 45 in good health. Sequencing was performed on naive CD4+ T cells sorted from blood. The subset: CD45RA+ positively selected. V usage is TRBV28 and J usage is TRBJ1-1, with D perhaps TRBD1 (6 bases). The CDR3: CASTLGGDTEAFF. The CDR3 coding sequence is TGTGCCAGCACTCTAGGGGGAGACACTGAAGCTTTCTTT.